The clone carrying this T cell receptor (beta chain) was detected only a few times. Its target is unknown. This sample was taken from a study of T-cell memory formation after mild COVID-19. For the study at large: TCR clusters largely stayed donor specific. General observations from the study: Mainly in CM and EM were contracting CD4+ clones; CD8+ were in EMRA. Second-wave clones peaking on day 37 lacked confirmed SARS-CoV-2 specificity.

One entry per CDR3 protein, called by TCRdb with MiXCR from the 5' RACE reads. This sample yields 150,000 to 200,000 distinct CDR3 sequences, of which around 21% are seen a single time; roughly 24% belongs to the top ten. This CDR3 has 15 residues. The germline V gene has CDR1 LGHDT and CDR2 YNNKEL (reference sequence). V was clipped by 1 base and J by 3 bases; unmatched bases: 2. This chain connects TRBV3-1 to TRBJ1-5, with 8 positions matching TRBD1. The receptor was derived from an adult woman who had mild COVID-19 (a few samples of this study predate the infection). Cell type and time point are not known. Source material: PBMCs or a T cell subset sorted from them (not recorded which). CDR3 sequence (DNA): TGTGCCAGCAGCCAAGGGACAGGGCTCAATCAGCCCCAGCATTTT. Translated: CASSQGTGLNQPQHF.